A single sample gave rise to the 23 T cell receptor beta chains below, sequenced in a study of Ad26.COV2.S vaccination and SARS-CoV-2 variants. The protocol was immunoSEQ multiplex PCR, while the TCRdb copy is restricted to in-frame clones and leaves out a portion. The repertoire holds hundreds of thousands of clones, with about 90% as singletons. Specified treatment: roughly 18 received Ad26.COV2.S at low or high dose, single or two shots; about five received placebo; per-sample allocation not given. The samples were gathered on day 63 after the first injection of vaccine or placebo. This material consisted of peripheral blood, taken in a trial of Ad26.COV2.S vaccine versus placebo. The receptors here all came from a person between 18 and 65 years old who received the Ad26.COV2.S COVID-19 vaccine or a placebo.

The genes are TRBV5-1 and TRBJ2-1; 10 bases match TRBD1. Germline V gene lookup returns CDR1 SGHRS and CDR2 YFSETQ. J lost 2 bases, V lost 7 bases, and 6 bases had no gene match. This CDR3 spans 15 amino acids. The chain's CDR3 is CASRDRGVPYNEQFF. The DNA of the CDR3 is TGCGCCAGCCGGGACAGGGGAGTCCCCTACAATGAGCAGTTCTTC.

The chain uses TRBV5-4 and TRBJ1-1; tentative D call: TRBD1 (5 bases). V lost 2 bases to trimming and J lost 1 base, with 9 bases between them. Germline-derived CDR1 and CDR2 are SGHNT and YYREEE (reference sequence). The CDR3 has 14 residues. The CDR3 coding sequence is TGTGCCAGCAGCTTCCGGGGACGGAACACTGAAGCTTTCTTT. This sequence encodes CASSFRGRNTEAFF.

As to this clone: In the same sample, other DNA sequences code for this CDR3. This chain links TRBV15 with TRBJ2-5, with 8 bases identical to TRBD1. The V gene's germline CDR1 is LNHNV and CDR2 YYDKDF (reference sequence). The ends lost 3 bases at V and 1 base at J; junction bases unmatched: 1. The CDR3 has 14 residues. CDR3 loop: CATSRGTGQETQYF. The CDR3 nucleotides read TGTGCCACCAGCAGGGGGACAGGCCAAGAGACCCAGTACTTC.

The chain joins TRBV18 to TRBJ1-6; D uncertain. Trimming removed 3 bases from V and 13 bases from J, with 13 bases in between. The CDR3 spans 13 residues. Looked up from germline, CDR1 is KGHSH and CDR2 is LQKENI. In DNA, the CDR3 is TGTGCCAGCTCACCCCCTTTCCCGGAGCCCCTCCACTTT. This sequence encodes CASSPPFPEPLHF.

The CDR3 DNA is TGTGCCAGCAGCTTAGGGGGCGCCGGGTTTTACTATGGCTACACCTTC. Its translation: CASSLGGAGFYYGYTF. J is TRBJ1-2 and V is TRBV7-2; TRBD1 is a possible D gene (5 bases). From germline, CDR1 is SGHTA and CDR2 FQGNSA. Trimming left V 1 base short and J 3 bases short, with 15 bases between. CDR3 size: 16 residues.

The CDR3 region has the DNA TGTGCCAGCAGTGAGGGCTCGGGTGAAAAACTGTTTTTT. Amino acid sequence: CASSEGSGEKLFF. The chain recombines TRBV6-6 with TRBJ1-4; D is unresolved. Germline V gene data show CDR1 as MNHNY and CDR2 as SVGAGI (reference sequence). The CDR3 has 13 amino acids. Trimming shortened V by 5 bases and J by 7 bases, and 11 bases separated the two germline ends.

The chain is built from TRBV5-4 and TRBJ2-7; 9 bases are a match to TRBD1. Germline-derived CDR1 and CDR2 are SGHNT and YYREEE (reference sequence). The CDR3 contains 14 residues. The junction had 8 bases not matched to a gene; V was cut back by 4 bases and J by 6 bases. In DNA form, the CDR3 reads TGTGCCAGCAGCCCCGACAGGGGGTTGGCCGAGCAGTACTTC. Translating gives CASSPDRGLAEQYF.

This clone was picked up one time. The chain is built from TRBV14 and TRBJ2-7; the D gene is possibly TRBD2 (5 bases). Germline CDR1 SGHDN, CDR2 FVKESK. The ends were cut back, 4 bases at V and 1 base at J, with 11 bases in the middle. The CDR3 length is 14 residues. The CDR3 here is CASSPWEYSYEQYF. CDR3 nucleotides: TGTGCCAGCAGCCCATGGGAGTATTCCTACGAGCAGTACTTC.

This rearrangement joins TRBV19 to TRBJ1-5; D uncertain. Trimming shortened V by 4 bases and J by 4 bases, and 8 bases separated the two germline ends. This CDR3 is built from 13 residues. Germline assignment: CDR1 LNHDA and CDR2 SQIVND (reference sequence). The CDR3 DNA is TGTGCCAGTAGTAAATTTGAGAATCAGCCCCAGCATTTT. Translating it yields CASSKFENQPQHF.

J is TRBJ2-3 and V is TRBV3-1 (or the pseudogene TRBV3-2), with D possibly TRBD2 on 6 matching bases. This CDR3 has 13 amino acids. Looked up from germline, CDR1 is LGHDT and CDR2 is YNNKEL (reference sequence). V lost 5 bases to trimming and J lost 3 bases, with 9 bases between them. The DNA of the CDR3 is TGTGCCAGCAGCGCACTAGCAACAGATACGCAGTATTTT. Its translation is CASSALATDTQYF.

In its sample, this clone was seen once. This sequence joins TRBV7-8 and TRBJ2-7; D gene ambiguous. The V end was cut by 5 bases, the J end by 2 bases, with 4 bases between. Per germline, CDR1 SGHVS and CDR2 FQNEAQ. This CDR3 has 11 amino acids. CDR3: CASSPAYEQYF. CDR3 sequence (DNA): TGTGCCAGCAGCCCGGCCTACGAGCAGTACTTC. Full variable domain (remainder filled in from reference TRBV7-8 and TRBJ2-7): GAGVSQSPRYKVAKRGQDVALRCDPISGHVSLFWYQQALGQGPEFLTYFQNEAQLDKSGLPSDRFFAERPEGSVSTLKIQRTQQEDSAVYLCASSPAYEQYFGPGTRLTVT.

The CDR3 DNA sequence: TGTGCCAGCAGCTCCTCCGGGACTAGCAAATACGAGCAGTACTTC. Protein sequence: CASSSSGTSKYEQYF. The chain recombines TRBV7-2 with TRBJ2-7, with 9 positions matching TRBD2. Germline V gene data show CDR1 as SGHTA and CDR2 as FQGNSA. V trimming: 4 bases; J trimming: 4 bases; junction bases outside the gene matches: 8. The CDR3 has 15 residues.

The chain has TRBV18 and TRBJ2-7; possibly TRBD2 for D (5 bases). The CDR3 has 15 amino acids. Trimming left V 0 bases short and J 3 bases short, with 12 bases between. Germline V CDR1 and CDR2: KGHSH, LQKENI. CDR3 coding DNA: TGTGCCAGCTCACCACCGGAGAGGGCGGTCTACGAGCAGTACTTC. Its protein product is CASSPPERAVYEQYF.

This chain connects TRBV11-2 to TRBJ1-2, with D perhaps TRBD1 (6 bases). Germline values: CDR1 SGHAT, CDR2 FQNNGV. The V and J ends lost 5 bases and 8 bases respectively, with 12 bases between them. CDR3 length equals 12 residues. CDR3 sequence reads: CASSQGRKGYTF. In DNA, the CDR3 is TGTGCCAGCAGCCAGGGGCGAAAAGGCTACACCTTC.

The chain combines TRBV10-3 with TRBJ2-2; 7 bases align to TRBD1. V gave up 6 bases and J gave up 4 bases; unmatched junction bases: 8. Germline loops: CDR1 ENHRY, CDR2 SYGVKD. This CDR3 contains 15 residues. The CDR3 here is CAISSTGAGTGELFF. In nucleotides, the CDR3 is TGTGCCATCAGCTCTACAGGGGCCGGCACCGGGGAGCTGTTTTTT.

The chain couples TRBV10-3 to TRBJ1-5; D is perhaps TRBD1 (6 bases). The CDR3 runs 13 residues. Germline CDR1 ENHRY, CDR2 SYGVKD. The ends were cut back, 5 bases at V and 6 bases at J, with 11 bases in the middle. CDR3 amino acids: CAISQEGVQPQHF. CDR3 sequence (DNA): TGTGCCATCAGTCAAGAGGGGGTTCAGCCCCAGCATTTT.

V usage is TRBV10-1 and J usage is TRBJ2-3; D unclear. The CDR3 is 13 residues long. V was clipped by 2 bases and J by 5 bases, with 8 bases between them. Germline CDR1 WNHNN, CDR2 SYGVQD (reference sequence). In nucleotides, the CDR3 is TGCGCCAGCAGTGAGAAGCACGGAGATACGCAGTATTTT. Amino acid sequence: CASSEKHGDTQYF.

Note on this clone: Other DNA sequences from this sample encode an identical CDR3 as well. The chain has TRBV6-1 and TRBJ2-7; TRBD2 matches 11 bases. The germline gives CDR1 MNHNS, CDR2 SASEGT. Germline trimming cut 3 bases from V and 2 bases from J; bases unmatched to any gene: 3. The length of the CDR3 is 15 residues. DNA for the CDR3: TGTGCCAGCAGTGAGACTAGCGGGGTTACCTACGAGCAGTACTTC. It encodes CASSETSGVTYEQYF.

The J gene is TRBJ2-2, the V gene TRBV5-1, with TRBD2 as a possible D gene (5 bases). CDR3 size: 18 residues. Germline-derived CDR1 and CDR2 are SGHRS and YFSETQ. V lost 0 bases to trimming and J lost 1 base, with 16 bases between them. CDR3 coding DNA: TGCGCCAGCAGCTTGGTGCCTTATGGAGGTGGGAACACCGGGGAGCTGTTTTTT. Translation: CASSLVPYGGGNTGELFF.

V gene TRBV9 combines with J gene TRBJ2-6; the D gene is possibly TRBD1 (6 bases). The germline V and J ends were trimmed by 3 bases and 0 bases, with 13 bases remaining between them. The CDR3 is made up of 17 amino acids. Germline V gene sequence: CDR1 SGDLS, CDR2 YYNGEE. The chain's CDR3 is CASSGITGFSGANVLTF. DNA of the CDR3: TGTGCCAGCAGCGGAATCACAGGGTTCTCTGGGGCCAACGTCCTGACTTTC. Using reference TRBV9 and TRBJ2-6 for the parts outside the CDR3, the full variable domain is DSGVTQTPKHLITATGQRVTLRCSPRSGDLSVYWYQQSLDQGLQFLIQYYNGEERAKGNILERFSAQQFPDLHSELNLSSLELGDSALYFCASSGITGFSGANVLTFGAGSRLTVL.

V and J are TRBV4-3 and TRBJ2-3, with 9 bases that match TRBD2. The CDR3 consists of 20 residues. Germline loops: CDR1 LGHNA, CDR2 YSLEER. With V trimmed by 1 base and J by 6 bases, 20 bases remained unmatched. This CDR3 is CASSQAPPLGGGAAVDTQYF. In DNA, the CDR3 is TGCGCCAGCAGCCAAGCACCTCCTCTTGGCGGGGGGGCAGCCGTGGATACGCAGTATTTT.

This clone was seen a handful of times. The rearrangement links TRBV3-1 (or the pseudogene TRBV3-2) to TRBJ1-2; TRBD1 matches at 8 bases. V lost 4 bases, J lost 2 bases, and 6 bases stayed unmatched. Germline V CDR1 and CDR2: LGHDT, YNNKEL (reference sequence). This CDR3 is 15 amino acids long. The CDR3 bases are TGTGCCAGCAGCCCCCAGGGGGCGAACAACTATGGCTACACCTTC. It codes for CASSPQGANNYGYTF.

This clone was picked up a small number of times. The rearrangement links TRBV7-2 to TRBJ2-3; 11 nucleotides line up with TRBD2. In germline, CDR1 is SGHTA, CDR2 FQGNSA. J was trimmed by 0 bases and V by 5 bases; bases with no gene match: 4. This CDR3 spans 16 amino acids. CDR3 loop: CASSDRLAGSTDTQYF. The CDR3 bases are TGTGCCAGCAGCGACCGACTAGCGGGGAGCACAGATACGCAGTATTTT.